This T cell receptor (beta chain) comes out of a study of Tregs in tolerant kidney transplant recipients. Repertoires were generated with immunoSEQ multiplex PCR, while TCRdb's copy carries only in-frame clones and drops some. The top ten hold over 2% of the sample, which has fewer than 20,000 clones, 80% to 90% seen once. The CDR3 sequence is 13 residues long. Per the germline V gene, CDR1 is SGHDN and CDR2 is FVKESK. Trimming shortened V by 2 bases and J by 5 bases, and 9 bases separated the two germline ends. Remarks on this clone: Its matching antigen is unknown.

Study-wide results and caveats: This study did not directly address biological reproducibility.

Regulatory T cells were sorted from thawed PBMCs rested overnight at 37°C with approximately 210 IU/ml IL-2. The source of this sequence is a human donor in good health. The specimen sequenced was Tregs from blood. This rearrangement joins TRBV14 to TRBJ1-1; no reliable D call. CDR3 amino acids: CASSQLPVTEAFF. The CDR3 DNA reads TGTGCCAGCAGCCAACTCCCGGTTACTGAAGCTTTCTTT.